One T cell receptor beta chain is described in this entry. Its specificity is unknown. This table comes from immunoSEQ multiplex PCR, and its TCRdb copy is limited to in-frame clones, with some not included. In the table there are approximately 74,000 clones, 75% to 95% of which are singletons. The CDR3 totals 13 residues. The germline V gene encodes CDR1 SGHRS and CDR2 YFSETQ. V lost 1 base and J 7 bases, leaving 9 bases between the germline ends. The sample is drawn from a study of OX40 agonist ivuxolimab in advanced cancers. Overall study findings and caveats: Average numbers of expanded clones were greater in CD8+ T cells than in CD4+.

The specimen comprised CD4+ or CD8+ T cells sorted from blood, sampled in a trial of the OX40 agonist ivuxolimab. The sequence was obtained from an adult with an advanced solid tumor such as melanoma, head and neck, liver or kidney cancer. The genes are TRBV5-1 and TRBJ1-5; D call uncertain. CDR3: CASSLWIGQPQHF. The CDR3 nucleotides read TGCGCCAGCAGCTTGTGGATCGGACAGCCCCAGCATTTT.